This T cell receptor beta chain is drawn from a study of cytomegalovirus exposure and HLA in healthy donors. With 60 Vbeta and 13 Jbeta primers, the PCR was carried out. The method was immunoSEQ multiplex PCR; TCRdb's version includes in-frame clones alone and lacks a portion of them. The table includes 35,000 to 40,000 clones, approximately 76% detected once. Study observations and caveats: Near-uniform donor sequencing depth was presumed by presence/absence analyses.

This clone was recorded only once. The antigen is unknown. The ends were cut back, 0 bases at V and 6 bases at J, with 8 bases in the middle. This CDR3 region has 13 residues. Germline V lookup: CDR1 MNHNS, CDR2 SASEGT. The TCR originated in a woman in her 30s in good health and CMV-seropositive. V gene TRBV6-1 combines with J gene TRBJ1-1, with unresolved D. The sample consisted of PBMCs. CDR3 bases: TGTGCCAGCAGTGAAGCAGCCAACTCTGAAGCTTTCTTT. Translating gives CASSEAANSEAFF.